The 26 T cell receptor beta chains below come from one sample, sequenced in a study of cytomegalovirus exposure and HLA in healthy donors. Primers for the PCR totalled 60 Vbeta and 13 Jbeta. TCRdb's copy holds only in-frame clones and misses some; the assay was immunoSEQ multiplex PCR. The sample yields roughly 170,000 clones, roughly 80% seen once. Sequenced input: PBMCs. Receptor source: a man younger than 45 in good health and CMV-seronegative.

The V and J genes are TRBV15 and TRBJ1-4; 10 bases agree with TRBD1. With 4 bases clipped from V and 3 bases from J, the junction kept 11 bases outside the gene matches. Looked up from germline, CDR1 is LNHNV and CDR2 is YYDKDF (reference sequence). This CDR3 has 18 amino acids. CDR3 region: CATSKGSTGGVANEKLFF. DNA of the CDR3: TGTGCCACCAGCAAAGGATCGACAGGGGGCGTTGCTAATGAAAAACTGTTTTTT.

The CDR3 loop reads CASSLEGASEAFF. CDR3 nucleotides: TGTGCCAGCAGCTTGGAGGGGGCGTCTGAAGCTTTCTTT. The chain employs TRBV5-5 and TRBJ1-1, with 7 bases lining up with TRBD1. V was pared by 0 bases and J by 6 bases, with 2 bases of the junction left unmatched. The germline gives CDR1 SGHKS, CDR2 YYEKEE (reference sequence). This CDR3 is 13 amino acids long.

The chain combines TRBV9 with TRBJ2-7; no firm D call. Germline CDR1 reads SGDLS; CDR2 reads YYNGEE. The CDR3 length is 14 residues. Between the trimmed V and J ends, which lost 4 bases and 2 bases, there was a span of 13 bases. CDR3 amino acids: CASSPRLKPYEQYF. The DNA for the CDR3 is TGTGCCAGCAGCCCGAGATTGAAACCCTACGAGCAGTACTTC.

This clone has only a few counts. This sequence joins TRBV14 and TRBJ1-2; 9 positions agree with TRBD1. The V segment lost 2 bases and the J segment 1 base; nucleotides outside the gene matches: 11. Germline CDR1 is SGHDN and CDR2 is FVKESK. The CDR3 spans 18 residues. CDR3 in DNA: TGTGCCAGCAGCCAAAGGTCCGGGACAGGGACTTATAACTATGGCTACACCTTC. It yields the protein CASSQRSGTGTYNYGYTF.

V gene TRBV2 combines with J gene TRBJ2-5, with 8 nucleotides matching TRBD1. Judging by the DNA end, TRBJ2-7 fits better; the J call may be wrong. The CDR3 extends over 13 amino acids. Germline V gives CDR1 SNHLY, CDR2 FYNNEI. The DNA for the CDR3 is TGTGCCAGCCGGGACAGGTTTTCCTACGAGCAGTACTTC. Its translation: CASRDRFSYEQYF.

The rearrangement links TRBV5-8 to TRBJ1-2; 7 positions match TRBD1. This CDR3 is built from 17 residues. Trimming at V came to 2 bases and at J to 6 bases, leaving 16 bases not matched to a gene. The germline V gene has CDR1 SGHTS and CDR2 YDEGEE. CDR3 DNA: TGTGCCAGCAGCTTACGAACGTTGGACAGGCGCAGCGATGGCTACACCTTC. Translating gives CASSLRTLDRRSDGYTF.

The chain carries TRBV25-1 and TRBJ2-7, with 9 positions matching TRBD2. Germline V lookup: CDR1 MGHDK, CDR2 SYGVNS. The CDR3 runs 17 residues. V was pared by 2 bases and J by 4 bases, with 12 bases of the junction left unmatched. The CDR3: CASSEGPSGITKYEQYF. The CDR3 bases are TGTGCCAGCAGTGAAGGACCTAGCGGGATTACCAAATACGAGCAGTACTTC.

The rearrangement joins TRBV7-6 to TRBJ2-3, with 7 bases matching TRBD1. CDR1 is SGHVS, CDR2 FNYEAQ, per germline. The CDR3 is 16 amino acids. The J segment lost 0 bases and the V segment lost 1 base, leaving 4 bases of the junction unmatched. The CDR3 sequence is CASSLGATGSTDTQYF. In nucleotides, the CDR3 is TGTGCCAGCAGCTTAGGGGCGACAGGGAGCACAGATACGCAGTATTTT.

The chain has TRBV6-6 and TRBJ2-4; 14 bases line up with TRBD2. This CDR3 spans 15 amino acids. The trim removed 0 bases at V and 12 bases at J, leaving 4 bases unmatched. Germline V gene sequence: CDR1 MNHNY, CDR2 SVGAGI (reference sequence). CDR3 nucleotide sequence: TGTGCCAGCAGTTACTCAGGACTAGCGGGAGGAGGTCAGTACTTC. Protein: CASSYSGLAGGGQYF.

The V gene is TRBV27, the J gene TRBJ2-5; 12 bases align to TRBD2. The germline CDR1 and CDR2 sequences are MNHEY and SMNVEV (reference sequence). Trimming took 2 bases from V and 4 from J; bases not matched to a gene: 5. The CDR3 runs 16 residues. CDR3 DNA sequence: TGTGCCAGCAGTTTACTTCCTAGCGGGGGGGGAGAGACCCAGTACTTC. Its protein is CASSLLPSGGGETQYF.

The rearrangement joins TRBV9 to TRBJ1-1, with D possibly matching TRBD1 (5 bases). The CDR3 totals 15 residues. Germline-derived CDR1 and CDR2 are SGDLS and YYNGEE. The V and J ends lost 4 bases and 0 bases respectively, with 13 bases between them. The CDR3: CASSPSWGVNTEAFF. In DNA, the CDR3 is TGTGCCAGCAGCCCCTCCTGGGGGGTGAACACTGAAGCTTTCTTT. Full variable domain (outside the CDR3, taken from reference TRBV9 and TRBJ1-1): DSGVTQTPKHLITATGQRVTLRCSPRSGDLSVYWYQQSLDQGLQFLIQYYNGEERAKGNILERFSAQQFPDLHSELNLSSLELGDSALYFCASSPSWGVNTEAFFGQGTRLTVV.

The V call is TRBV7-3, the J call TRBJ2-1; D call uncertain. Looked up from germline, CDR1 is SGHTA and CDR2 is FQGTGA. This CDR3 comprises 14 residues. V lost 1 base and J lost 0, with 4 bases in between. The CDR3 region has the DNA TGTGCCAGCAGCTTAAGCGGCTCCTACAATGAGCAGTTCTTC. Protein product: CASSLSGSYNEQFF.

This chain connects TRBV6-5 to TRBJ2-1; 11 nucleotides agree with TRBD2. The V segment lost 4 bases and the J segment 7 bases; nucleotides outside the gene matches: 6. The CDR3 sequence is 15 residues long. Germline V gene sequence: CDR1 MNHEY, CDR2 SVGAGI. Here the CDR3 reads CASSLAGGPRNEQFF. The CDR3 nucleotides read TGTGCCAGCAGTTTAGCGGGAGGGCCGAGAAATGAGCAGTTCTTC.

J is TRBJ1-1 and V is TRBV6-4, with 9 bases identical to TRBD1. Germline trimming cut 6 bases from V and 5 bases from J; bases unmatched to any gene: 7. Germline-derived CDR1 and CDR2 are MRHNA and SNTAGT. The CDR3 is 14 amino acids. CDR3 protein: CASRRDRVETEAFF. Here the CDR3 DNA reads TGTGCCAGCAGGCGGGACAGGGTGGAAACTGAAGCTTTCTTT.

Note on this clone: A far larger clone lies a single base away; this is likely a read error. The chain is built from TRBV10-3 and TRBJ2-7; D gene ambiguous. CDR1 and CDR2 (germline): ENHRY, SYGVKD. The CDR3 runs 14 residues. The CDR3 DNA is TGTGCCATCGGTCGACATGATGGTGCCTACCAGCAGTACTTC. Its translation: CAIGRHDGAYQQYF.

The genes are TRBV2 and TRBJ1-5; the match to TRBD1 covers 11 bases. This CDR3 comprises 13 residues. CDR1 is SNHLY, CDR2 FYNNEI, per germline. Trimming took 6 bases from V and 7 from J; bases not matched to a gene: 2. CDR3 in amino acids: CASRGQGAQPQHF. CDR3 nucleotide sequence: TGTGCCAGCAGAGGACAGGGGGCACAGCCCCAGCATTTT.

The chain couples TRBV5-6 to TRBJ2-5; tentatively, D is TRBD1 (6 bases). Germline V CDR1 and CDR2: SGHDT, YYEEEE. The CDR3 spans 13 residues. Trimming took 0 bases from V and 5 from J, leaving 8 bases between them. The CDR3, as DNA: TGTGCCAGCAGCTTGGCTGGGGGCGAGACCCAGTACTTC. Residues: CASSLAGGETQYF.

This clone was recorded once. An end of the junction differs from the germline gene, which may be a read error. The chain links TRBV7-7 to TRBJ2-5; 7 nucleotides line up with TRBD2. Germline V CDR1 and CDR2: SSHAT, FNYEAQ (reference sequence). The CDR3 runs to 13 residues. The chain's CDR3 is CASSERGKETQYF. CDR3 in DNA: TGTGCTAGCAGCGAGCGGGGTAAAGAGACCCAGTACTTC.

V and J are TRBV5-1 and TRBJ2-1, with 12 nucleotides matching TRBD2. The CDR3 is 17 residues long. The germline V gene encodes CDR1 SGHRS and CDR2 YFSETQ. The V segment lost 6 bases and the J segment 2 bases; nucleotides outside the gene matches: 9. CDR3 in DNA: TGCGCCAGCACATTCTCTCTAGCGGGAGGGACCTACAATGAGCAGTTCTTC. Translated, it gives CASTFSLAGGTYNEQFF.

The chain uses TRBV15 and TRBJ2-1, with 11 bases matching TRBD2. Germline V CDR1 and CDR2: LNHNV, YYDKDF (reference sequence). Unmatched junction bases numbered 3, after V lost 8 bases and J lost 0 bases. CDR3 length: 15 amino acids. The CDR3 here is CATRLAGLSYNEQFF. The CDR3 DNA reads TGTGCCACCCGACTAGCGGGACTCTCCTACAATGAGCAGTTCTTC. Together with reference TRBV15 and TRBJ2-1, the CDR3 gives the full variable domain: DAMVIQNPRYQVTQFGKPVTLSCSQTLNHNVMYWYQQKSSQAPKLLFHYYDKDFNNEADTPDNFQSRRPNTSFCFLDIRSPGLGDTAMYLCATRLAGLSYNEQFFGPGTRLTVL.

The gene calls are TRBV4-3 and TRBJ2-7; TRBD1 might be the D (6 bases). The CDR3 extends over 14 amino acids. The ends were cut back, 0 bases at V and 4 bases at J, with 10 bases in the middle. The germline CDR1 and CDR2 sequences are LGHNA and YSLEER. For the CDR3, the DNA is TGCGCCAGCAGCCAAGACAGGGGAGAATACGAGCAGTACTTC. Translation: CASSQDRGEYEQYF.

This sequence joins TRBV5-1 and TRBJ2-2; TRBD1 agrees at 8 bases. V was clipped by 4 bases and J by 3 bases; unmatched bases: 5. Looked up from germline, CDR1 is SGHRS and CDR2 is YFSETQ. The CDR3 is 15 residues long. Here the CDR3 reads CASSPQGADTGELFF. CDR3 nucleotide sequence: TGCGCCAGCAGCCCGCAGGGGGCCGACACCGGGGAGCTGTTTTTT.

V and J are TRBV10-3 and TRBJ2-3, with D possibly matching TRBD1 (5 bases). CDR1 and CDR2 from the germline V gene are ENHRY and SYGVKD. The CDR3 sequence is 16 residues long. Trimming took off 0 bases at V and 0 bases at J, with 10 bases between the two ends. CDR3 nucleotides: TGTGCCATCAGTGAGTCGAGGACAACAAGCACAGATACGCAGTATTTT. This translates into CAISESRTTSTDTQYF.

V and J are TRBV9 and TRBJ1-2; D is unresolved. Germline-derived CDR1 and CDR2 are SGDLS and YYNGEE. CDR3 size: 16 residues. V was shortened by 1 base and J by 8 bases, with 21 bases between the two germline ends. CDR3 in DNA: TGTGCCAGCAGCGTATCAAGGATCTCGGGTACCCGCGGCTACACCTTC. Amino acid sequence: CASSVSRISGTRGYTF.

This clone was counted once. The rearrangement joins TRBV4-1 to TRBJ2-7; no clear D. This CDR3 is 18 amino acids long. Looked up from germline, CDR1 is MGHRA and CDR2 is YSYEKL. Deletions cut 1 base from V and 0 bases from J, with 19 bases between. CDR3 sequence: CASSQGYPGQPSSYEQYF. The CDR3 DNA reads as TGCGCCAGCAGCCAAGGATACCCGGGTCAGCCGAGCTCCTACGAGCAGTACTTC.

This clone was seen a handful of times. The chain has TRBV6-6 and TRBJ2-4; D might be TRBD1 (5 bases). Germline CDR1 and CDR2: MNHNY and SVGAGI (reference sequence). CDR3 size: 12 residues. V was shortened by 4 bases and J by 6 bases, with 7 bases between the two germline ends. DNA of the CDR3: TGTGCCAGCAGTTTCGACAGAAACATTCAGTACTTC. This codes for CASSFDRNIQYF.